Below, 25 T cell receptor beta chains from the same sample are listed, as sequenced in a study of PD-L1 blockade in urothelial cancer. Some clones are missing from TCRdb's copy, which holds only in-frame ones; the method was immunoSEQ multiplex PCR. This table has around 40,000 clones, about a third appearing once. The source material was tumor tissue, sampled before atezolizumab (anti-PD-L1) treatment. These receptors were obtained from a man in his sixties with urothelial cancer.

In this sample, this clone turned up a few times. The gene calls are TRBV6-8 and TRBJ2-4; D is uncertain. The V and J ends lost 0 bases and 7 bases respectively, with 13 bases between them. CDR3 size: 15 residues. Germline assignment: CDR1 MNHGY and CDR2 SAAAGT. CDR3 amino acids: CASSYSGQTLNIQYF. DNA for the CDR3: TGTGCCAGCAGTTACTCTGGCCAGACTTTGAACATTCAGTACTTC.

This clone was recorded many times. The chain joins TRBV11-3 to TRBJ2-7; D not resolved. Deletions cut 3 bases from V and 4 bases from J, with 13 bases between. The germline V gene encodes CDR1 SGHNT and CDR2 YENEEA. The CDR3 extends over 14 amino acids. The CDR3 reads CASSFAERSYEQYF. The CDR3 nucleotides are TGTGCCAGCAGCTTTGCCGAAAGGTCTTACGAGCAGTACTTC.

This clone was seen only a few times. This chain joins TRBV5-1 and TRBJ2-2; D is unresolved. The V end was cut by 0 bases, the J end by 0 bases, with 9 bases between. The CDR3 loop spans 16 amino acids. Germline V gives CDR1 SGHRS, CDR2 YFSETQ. CDR3 amino acids: CASSLEASSNTGELFF. Here the CDR3 DNA reads TGCGCCAGCAGCTTGGAGGCCAGCTCGAACACCGGGGAGCTGTTTTTT.

The chain couples TRBV30 to TRBJ1-1, with 7 bases lining up with TRBD1. This CDR3 contains 14 residues. The V gene's germline CDR1 is GTSNPN and CDR2 SVGIG (reference sequence). The J segment lost 4 bases and the V segment lost 5 bases, leaving 10 bases of the junction unmatched. For the CDR3, the DNA is TGTGCCTGGTCCTTAACGGACAGGATCACTGAAGCTTTCTTT. This gives the protein CAWSLTDRITEAFF.

This clone was observed a handful of times. The CDR3: CASSPRGKGGEKLFF. The CDR3 coding sequence is TGTGCCAGCAGCCCTAGGGGTAAGGGTGGGGAAAAACTGTTTTTT. This chain connects TRBV9 to TRBJ1-4; tentatively, D is TRBD1 (5 bases). CDR1 and CDR2 (germline): SGDLS, YYNGEE. The CDR3 runs to 15 residues. Trimming left V 4 bases short and J 8 bases short, with 18 bases between.

The DNA of the CDR3 is TGCGCCAGCAGCCAAGAACTAGCGGGAGGAGATACGCAGTATTTT. Residues: CASSQELAGGDTQYF. The V gene is TRBV4-1, the J gene TRBJ2-3; 12 nucleotides match TRBD2. CDR3 length: 15 amino acids. The germline V gene encodes CDR1 MGHRA and CDR2 YSYEKL. Trimming cost V 0 bases and J 5 bases; bases outside gene matches: 0.

V is TRBV28 and J is TRBJ1-2; D remains ambiguous. Germline assignment: CDR1 MDHEN and CDR2 SYDVKM. CDR3 length equals 12 residues. V lost 5 bases and J 6 bases, leaving 10 bases between the germline ends. The CDR3 region is CASSRLADGYTF. In nucleotides, the CDR3 is TGTGCCAGCAGTAGGCTGGCGGATGGCTACACCTTC.

The chain links TRBV29-1 to TRBJ1-4, with a weak D call TRBD1 (5 bases). Per germline, CDR1 SQVTM and CDR2 ANQGSEA. This CDR3 comprises 12 residues. Between the trimmed V and J ends, which lost 5 bases and 8 bases, there was a span of 12 bases. The CDR3 is CSVCQGREKLFF. The CDR3 DNA reads as TGCAGCGTTTGCCAGGGAAGAGAAAAACTGTTTTTT. Full variable domain (outside the CDR3, taken from reference TRBV29-1 and TRBJ1-4): SAVISQKPSRDICQRGTSLTIQCQVDSQVTMMFWYRQQPGQSLTLIATANQGSEATYESGFVIDKFPISRPNLTFSTLTVSNMSPEDSSIYLCSVCQGREKLFFGSGTQLSVL.

This rearrangement joins TRBV7-7 to TRBJ2-7; tentative D call: TRBD2 (5 bases). The CDR3 has 14 amino acids. V lost 5 bases to trimming and J lost 2 bases, with 13 bases between them. The V gene's germline CDR1 is SSHAT and CDR2 FNYEAQ (reference sequence). The CDR3 DNA sequence: TGTGCCAGCAGCCTTGAGGGTGGCCCCTACGAGCAGTACTTC. Encoded protein: CASSLEGGPYEQYF.

This clone was counted only a few times. This sequence joins TRBV6-8 and TRBJ1-5; D gene uncertain. Germline loops: CDR1 MNHGY, CDR2 SAAAGT. The CDR3 contains 16 residues. V gave up 0 bases and J gave up 2 bases, with 11 bases separating them. This CDR3 is CASSYSLGRGNQPQHF. In nucleotides, the CDR3 is TGTGCCAGCAGTTACTCACTGGGAAGGGGCAATCAGCCCCAGCATTTT.

This clone was recorded once. The rearrangement joins TRBV30 to TRBJ1-6, with D maybe TRBD1 (6 bases). Deletions cut 1 base from V and 9 bases from J, with 7 bases between. The CDR3 has 12 residues. CDR1 is GTSNPN, CDR2 SVGIG, per germline (reference sequence). The CDR3 DNA sequence: TGTGCCTGGAGTGACAGGGTTTCACCCCTCCACTTT. Translation: CAWSDRVSPLHF.

As concerns this clone: This may arise from a read error, as a much more abundant clone is one base away. V gene TRBV9 combines with J gene TRBJ1-5, with a possible D match to TRBD1 (5 bases). V was shortened by 3 bases and J by 4 bases, with 11 bases between the two germline ends. The CDR3 contains 14 residues. The germline CDR1 and CDR2 sequences are SGDLS and YYNGEE. CDR3 loop: CASSAGEGNQPQHF. In nucleotides, the CDR3 is TGTGCCAGCAGCGCGGGGGAGGGAAATCAGCCCCAGCATTTT.

V and J are TRBV18 and TRBJ2-7; possibly TRBD1 for D (6 bases). The germline CDR1 and CDR2 sequences are KGHSH and LQKENI. The CDR3 extends over 14 amino acids. V was cut by 8 bases and J by 0 bases, with 14 bases left in between. In nucleotides, the CDR3 is TGTGCCAGCCGACAGGTCCAGAACTCCTACGAGCAGTACTTC. This codes for CASRQVQNSYEQYF.

The genes are TRBV19 and TRBJ1-2, with D possibly being TRBD1 (6 bases). Between the trimmed V and J ends, which lost 7 bases and 4 bases, there was a span of 10 bases. Germline values: CDR1 LNHDA, CDR2 SQIVND (reference sequence). The CDR3 is 12 amino acids. CDR3 sequence: CASMGAGYGYTF. CDR3 in DNA: TGTGCCAGTATGGGGGCAGGCTATGGCTACACCTTC.

The V gene is TRBV19, the J gene TRBJ1-6; perhaps TRBD1 as D (5 bases). V gave up 3 bases and J gave up 10 bases, with 10 bases separating them. The germline CDR1 and CDR2 sequences are LNHDA and SQIVND (reference sequence). CDR3 length: 13 amino acids. The CDR3 is CASSISRDSPLHF. Written as DNA, the CDR3 is TGTGCCAGTAGTATCAGCAGGGACTCACCCCTCCACTTT. Filled out from reference TRBV19 and TRBJ1-6, the complete variable domain reads DGGITQSPKYLFRKEGQNVTLSCEQNLNHDAMYWYRQDPGQGLRLIYYSQIVNDFQKGDIAEGYSVSREKKESFPLTVTSAQKNPTAFYLCASSISRDSPLHFGNGTRLTVT.

This clone was recorded at least ten times. CDR3 bases: TGTGCCAGCAGCTTAGTTCGGGACGGCTGGGGGTCTGGGGCCAACGTCCTGACTTTC. Translating it yields CASSLVRDGWGSGANVLTF. The rearrangement links TRBV11-3 to TRBJ2-6; D is possibly TRBD1 or TRBD2 (5 bases each). V was trimmed by 1 base and J by 1 base, leaving 17 bases between them. CDR1 and CDR2 (germline): SGHNT, YENEEA. The length of the CDR3 is 19 residues.

This clone came up a few times. The gene calls are TRBV6-8 and TRBJ1-6; D is possibly TRBD1 (5 bases). The germline CDR1 and CDR2 sequences are MNHGY and SAAAGT. Trimming took 7 bases from V and 0 from J, leaving 13 bases between them. CDR3 length equals 16 residues. CDR3 nucleotides: TGTGCCAGCAAAAGGGGTTTACGCTCCTATAATTCACCCCTCCACTTT. The encoded protein is CASKRGLRSYNSPLHF.

J is TRBJ2-2 and V is TRBV27; D ambiguous. This CDR3 contains 13 residues. Germline CDR1 and CDR2: MNHEY and SMNVEV (reference sequence). The germline V and J ends were trimmed by 6 bases and 9 bases, with 14 bases remaining between them. The CDR3 DNA sequence: TGTGCCAGCAGACCGGGCCTTCGGAGGGAGCTGTTTTTT. Translation gives CASRPGLRRELFF.

The sample holds a few counts of this clone. V usage is TRBV2 and J usage is TRBJ1-4, with 7 bases matching TRBD1. V was clipped by 5 bases and J by 5 bases; unmatched bases: 8. This CDR3 region has 15 residues. Germline CDR1 SNHLY, CDR2 FYNNEI. The CDR3 reads CASSPTGARNEKLFF. The CDR3 bases are TGTGCCAGCAGTCCAACAGGGGCGAGGAATGAAAAACTGTTTTTT.

The chain is built from TRBV19 and TRBJ2-1; tentative D call: TRBD2 (5 bases). Germline V CDR1 and CDR2: LNHDA, SQIVND (reference sequence). This CDR3 has 13 residues. Trimming removed 4 bases from V and 7 bases from J, with 11 bases in between. The CDR3 region is CASSNERGNEQFF. CDR3 nucleotides: TGTGCCAGTAGTAATGAACGAGGGAATGAGCAGTTCTTC.

This clone was counted only a few times. The chain carries TRBV4-1 and TRBJ2-1; D may be TRBD2 (5 bases). CDR1 is MGHRA, CDR2 YSYEKL, per germline. The length of the CDR3 is 15 residues. The V gene lost 5 bases and the J gene lost 0 bases, with 11 bases spanning the gap. Here the CDR3 DNA reads TGCGCCAGCAGCTTTAGTGGGAGCTCCTACAATGAGCAGTTCTTC. Its translation is CASSFSGSSYNEQFF.

The J gene is TRBJ1-4, the V gene TRBV28, with 7 positions matching TRBD1. CDR3 size: 15 residues. After removal of 2 bases from V and 4 bases from J, the junction contained 4 bases not matched to a gene. The germline gives CDR1 MDHEN, CDR2 SYDVKM. Here the CDR3 DNA reads TGTGCCAGCAGTTTACCGGGACAGCATAATGAAAAACTGTTTTTT. It translates to CASSLPGQHNEKLFF.

This clone was seen at least ten times. J is TRBJ1-2 and V is TRBV6-8; TRBD1 aligns across 8 bases. The J segment lost 2 bases and the V segment lost 5 bases, leaving 1 base of the junction unmatched. Germline CDR1 reads MNHGY; CDR2 reads SAAAGT. The CDR3 covers 13 residues. Here the CDR3 DNA reads TGTGCCAGCAGTCCAGGGGGCAACTATGGCTACACCTTC. This sequence encodes CASSPGGNYGYTF.

The V and J genes are TRBV28 and TRBJ2-7; D is possibly TRBD1 (5 bases). CDR3 length equals 13 residues. Germline CDR1 is MDHEN and CDR2 is SYDVKM. V was shortened by 2 bases and J by 1 base, with 6 bases between the two germline ends. The CDR3 protein is CASSLQGSYEQYF. The CDR3 DNA is TGTGCCAGCAGTTTACAGGGTTCCTACGAGCAGTACTTC.

The J gene is TRBJ2-5, the V gene TRBV4-1, with 9 nucleotides matching TRBD1. CDR1 is MGHRA and CDR2 is YSYEKL in the germline V gene. This CDR3 comprises 17 residues. J was trimmed by 4 bases and V by 3 bases; bases with no gene match: 12. Here the CDR3 DNA reads TGCGCCAGCAGCCAGCGGGACAGGGTACTTTCGGGAGAGACCCAGTACTTC. The encoded protein is CASSQRDRVLSGETQYF.